The sequence of this T cell receptor (beta chain) was determined in a study of blood T cell repertoires in COVID-19. At the level of the study: Specimens from acute and convalescent COVID-19 originated in the United States, Italy and Spain. In each case, the material was cDNA or gDNA derived from T cells, B-cell-depleted T cells, or PBMCs.

Sequenced by immunoSEQ multiplex PCR; TCRdb stores in-frame clones only, minus some. This sample has 100,000 to 130,000 clones, with 84% found just once. This clone was observed a single time. The ends were cut back, 0 bases at V and 2 bases at J, with 9 bases in the middle. The CDR3 covers 15 residues. The germline gives CDR1 LGHNA, CDR2 YSLEER. This chain joins TRBV4-3 and TRBJ2-3; maybe TRBD2 (6 bases). The specimen was peripheral blood. This receptor was identified in a human donor in a cohort sampled during active COVID-19. DNA for the CDR3: TGCGCCAGCAGCCAAGATGGGCGGGACACAGATACGCAGTATTTT. This sequence encodes CASSQDGRDTDTQYF.